The 5 T cell receptor beta chains below all came from one sample that was sequenced in a study of early T cells in non-severe SARS-CoV-2 infection. TCRdb independently ran MiXCR on the 5' RACE reads; one entry per CDR3 protein. The sample holds more than 65,000 distinct CDR3 sequences, roughly 15% seen once. The input for sequencing was whole blood, taken at baseline. The receptor set was obtained from an adult who was a healthcare worker with PCR-confirmed SARS-CoV-2 infection or an uninfected control (not recorded which).

This rearrangement joins TRBV20-1 to TRBJ2-1, with 11 nucleotides matching TRBD1. Germline V gene data show CDR1 as DFQATT and CDR2 as SNEGSKA (reference sequence). The CDR3 spans 17 residues. Unmatched junction bases numbered 10, after V lost 6 bases and J lost 0 bases. For the CDR3, the DNA is TGCAGTGCGCCGGACAGGGGGCGGCCCGGCTCCTACAATGAGCAGTTCTTC. It specifies CSAPDRGRPGSYNEQFF.

This clonotype was detected a few times. This chain links TRBV27 with TRBJ2-2; TRBD1 aligns across 7 bases. There are 15 residues in the CDR3. Trimming took 3 bases from V and 4 from J; bases not matched to a gene: 5. Germline values: CDR1 MNHEY, CDR2 SMNVEV (reference sequence). CDR3 sequence reads: CASSFRDRLTGELFF. The CDR3 nucleotides are TGTGCCAGCAGTTTTAGGGACAGACTCACCGGGGAGCTGTTTTTT.

The chain combines TRBV7-3 with TRBJ2-2; D is undetermined. This CDR3 has 15 amino acids. Trimming removed 5 bases from V and 6 bases from J, with 16 bases in between. CDR1 is SGHTA, CDR2 FQGTGA, per germline. The CDR3 spells CASSPDLLGAGELFF. CDR3 DNA: TGTGCCAGCAGCCCGGATCTCTTAGGTGCCGGGGAGCTGTTTTTT.

This clonotype was detected ten times or more. The chain employs TRBV5-1 and TRBJ1-1, with 7 bases fitting TRBD1. CDR1 is SGHRS, CDR2 YFSETQ, per germline. The CDR3 loop spans 15 amino acids. V lost 3 bases, J lost 1 base, and 6 bases stayed unmatched. CDR3 coding DNA: TGCGCCAGCAGCTCCCGACAGGGAGGGAACACTGAAGCTTTCTTT. This gives the protein CASSSRQGGNTEAFF.

The V and J genes are TRBV5-5 and TRBJ2-1; 7 nucleotides agree with TRBD1. This CDR3 comprises 15 residues. J lost 2 bases, V lost 2 bases, and 4 bases had no gene match. CDR1 and CDR2 (germline): SGHKS, YYEKEE (reference sequence). CDR3 DNA sequence: TGTGCCAGCAGCTTAACAGGGGAGACCTACAATGAGCAGTTCTTC. Its protein is CASSLTGETYNEQFF.